A selection of T cell receptor beta chains follows, all from one sample in a study of vaccination and CD4 T cells after COVID-19. What these receptors recognize is not known. TCRdb re-called the PCR reads through MiXCR, storing one row per CDR3 protein. The table lists 25,000 to 30,000 distinct CDR3 sequences, approximately 66% of them singletons, with about a sixth in the top ten. The source material was CD4+ T cells from blood, cultured in vitro, sampled after SARS-CoV-2 vaccination. The receptors shown here come from a human donor who received a COVID-19 vaccine. Both conserved end residues are part of each CDR3. D genes are given only for firm matches. Clone size is not always given. Where it is, it says once, few, many or a class for expanded clones.

J,V,size,D,CDR3,DNA
TRBJ2-7,TRBV2,few,TRBD1,CASGTGVEQYF,TGTGCCAGCGGAACAGGGGTCGAGCAGTACTTC
TRBJ2-5,TRBV6-1,few,.,CASRLFVGETQYF,TGTGCCAGCCGCCTCTTCGTGGGGGAGACCCAGTACTTC
TRBJ2-7,TRBV27,.,.,CASSFDRGFEQYF,TGTGCCAGCAGTTTCGATAGGGGGTTCGAGCAGTACTTC
TRBJ1-1,TRBV5-1,.,TRBD1,CASSPTPTGASEAFF,TGCGCCAGCAGCCCTACCCCGACAGGGGCAAGTGAAGCTTTCTTT
TRBJ1-4,TRBV2,few,.,CASSEQFNEKLFF,TGTGCCAGCAGTGAACAGTTTAATGAAAAACTGTTTTTT
TRBJ1-2,TRBV11-2,.,TRBD1,CASSLTGGNNYGYTF,TGTGCCAGCAGCCTGACAGGGGGCAACAACTATGGCTACACCTTC
TRBJ1-2,TRBV6-2/TRBV6-3,.,.,CASSPLNYGYTF,TGTGCCAGCAGCCCCCTTAACTATGGCTACACCTTC
TRBJ1-2,TRBV10-3,.,.,CAIRPGSYGYTF,TGTGCCATCAGACCGGGGAGCTATGGCTACACCTTC
TRBJ2-5,TRBV5-8,.,TRBD1,CASSLMGQGPQETQYF,TGTGCCAGCAGCTTAATGGGACAGGGGCCTCAAGAGACCCAGTACTTC
TRBJ1-5,TRBV2,.,TRBD1,CASRSDREAQPQHF,TGTGCCAGCAGATCCGACAGGGAAGCTCAGCCCCAGCATTTT
TRBJ2-3,TRBV12-3/TRBV12-4,.,TRBD1,CASSTKQGGTQYF,TGTGCCAGCAGTACGAAACAGGGGGGTACGCAGTATTTT
TRBJ2-1,TRBV12-3/TRBV12-4,.,TRBD2,CASSSPSGGYNEQFF,TGTGCCAGCAGTTCTCCTAGCGGGGGTTACAATGAGCAGTTCTTC
TRBJ2-3,TRBV7-8,.,TRBD2,CASSLVAGGAVDTQYF,TGTGCCAGCAGCTTAGTGGCGGGGGGGGCGGTAGATACGCAGTATTTT
TRBJ2-3,TRBV6-1,.,TRBD2,CASRRGARTDTQYF,TGTGCCAGCAGGCGGGGGGCGCGCACAGATACGCAGTATTTT
TRBJ2-2,TRBV6-1,.,.,CASRPLGGNTGELFF,TGTGCCAGCAGACCCCTCGGAGGGAACACCGGGGAGCTGTTTTTT
TRBJ2-2,TRBV2,.,.,CASKKDSTNTGELFF,TGTGCCAGCAAGAAGGACAGTACGAACACCGGGGAGCTGTTTTTT
TRBJ2-3,TRBV11-2,.,.,CASSLGRVPATDTQYF,TGTGCCAGCAGCTTAGGGAGGGTTCCGGCCACAGATACGCAGTATTTT
TRBJ1-2,TRBV6-5,few,.,CASSYSRGYYGYTF,TGTGCCAGCAGTTACTCTAGAGGATATTATGGCTACACCTTC
TRBJ1-2,TRBV6-1,.,.,CASSGTVNYGYTF,TGTGCCAGCAGTGGGACAGTTAACTATGGCTACACCTTC
TRBJ1-5,TRBV15,.,.,CATSSGSRDHLLWNQPQHF,TGTGCCACCAGCAGCGGATCGAGGGACCATCTCCTGTGGAATCAGCCCCAGCATTTT
TRBJ2-2,TRBV9,.,.,CASSARRDPGELFF,TGTGCCAGCAGCGCACGTAGGGACCCCGGGGAGCTGTTTTTT
TRBJ1-1,TRBV29-1,.,.,CSVEKSNTEAFF,TGCAGCGTTGAAAAGTCGAACACTGAAGCTTTCTTT
TRBJ1-1,TRBV29-1,.,TRBD1,CSAVTGGGTEAFF,TGCAGCGCCGTGACAGGGGGCGGCACTGAAGCTTTCTTT
TRBJ2-2,TRBV30,few,TRBD2,CAWSRFGGDFSNTGELFF,TGTGCCTGGAGTCGCTTCGGGGGGGACTTCTCCAACACCGGGGAGCTGTTTTTT
TRBJ1-2,TRBV18,.,.,CASSPLDRSNYGYTF,TGTGCCAGCTCACCACTAGACAGGTCCAACTATGGCTACACCTTC
TRBJ1-5,TRBV2,few,.,CASSERPGLNQPQHF,TGTGCCAGCAGTGAACGGCCAGGACTCAATCAGCCCCAGCATTTT
TRBJ2-7,TRBV7-2,.,.,CASSLGLDLEQYF,TGTGCCAGCAGCTTAGGACTAGATCTTGAGCAGTACTTC
TRBJ2-3,TRBV5-5,.,TRBD2,CASSSLIRDYLLPGTDTQYF,TGTGCCAGCAGCTCCCTAATCCGGGACTACCTCCTACCCGGCACAGATACGCAGTATTTT
TRBJ1-5,TRBV30,few,.,CAWSVRAGNQPQHF,TGTGCCTGGAGTGTACGGGCCGGCAATCAGCCCCAGCATTTT
TRBJ2-7,TRBV7-2,.,.,CASSFFPGYEQYF,TGTGCCAGCAGCTTCTTCCCCGGATACGAGCAGTACTTC
TRBJ1-2,TRBV30,.,TRBD1,CAWSVDRGGYTF,TGTGCCTGGAGTGTAGACAGGGGAGGCTACACCTTC
TRBJ2-5,TRBV30,.,.,CAWGVRRSQETQYF,TGTGCCTGGGGGGTCCGGCGGTCCCAAGAGACCCAGTACTTC
TRBJ1-5,TRBV5-1,.,.,CASSLGSADNQPQHF,TGCGCCAGCAGCTTGGGCTCGGCAGACAATCAGCCCCAGCATTTT
TRBJ1-5,TRBV20-1,.,.,CSARPLPSSNQPQHF,TGCAGTGCTAGACCCCTCCCGAGTAGCAATCAGCCCCAGCATTTT
TRBJ1-4,TRBV7-8,.,TRBD1,CASSLVTGGEEKLFF,TGTGCCAGCAGCTTAGTGACAGGGGGAGAGGAAAAACTGTTTTTT
TRBJ1-2,TRBV6-1,few,.,CASSPRNYGYTF,TGTGCCAGCAGTCCTCGGAATTATGGCTACACCTTC
TRBJ1-1,TRBV20-1,few,.,CSARYLSEAFF,TGCAGTGCTAGGTACTTATCTGAAGCTTTCTTT
TRBJ2-5,TRBV2,.,.,CASYSGGWETQYF,TGTGCCAGCTACTCGGGGGGCTGGGAGACCCAGTACTTC
TRBJ1-5,TRBV5-4,.,TRBD1,CASSFQGDYSNQPQHF,TGTGCCAGCAGCTTCCAGGGGGATTATAGCAATCAGCCCCAGCATTTT
TRBJ1-6,TRBV5-1,.,.,CASSLTLQGPGSPLHF,TGCGCCAGCAGCCTGACGCTCCAGGGACCCGGTTCACCCCTCCACTTT
TRBJ2-5,TRBV12-3/TRBV12-4,few,.,CASSFGGQETQYF,TGTGCCAGCAGTTTTGGGGGGCAAGAGACCCAGTACTTC
TRBJ1-6,TRBV2,.,TRBD1,CASSEEGRGFSPLHF,TGTGCCAGCAGTGAAGAAGGCAGGGGGTTTTCACCCCTCCACTTT